This T cell receptor beta chain was found in a study of T cell repertoires in cytomegalovirus infection (dated by TCRdb to about 2019). About the full investigation: The peptide stimulations were aimed at well-studied HLA-B-restricted epitopes as well as recently identified HLA-C-restricted CMV epitopes, whose presentation resists viral immunomodulation. Donor HLA type was relevant to the analysis, as public TCR beta signatures indicated carriage of CMV infection together with the matching HLA type.

The investigation overall reported the following: Cumulative frequency of public TCR beta family members discriminated carriers of CMV infection plus the relevant HLA type in this cohort and an independent approximately 370-donor cohort. The ex vivo response was dominated by HLA-C-restricted CMV-specific TCR beta clonotypes, which also provided the single most frequent clonotype in two of eight donors.

The sequencer listed for this sample is Illumina HiSeq 1500. TCRdb reworked the public reads: Q25 trimming with fastp, MiXCR clone assembly, productive beta chains retained. CDR3 protein sequences are deduplicated, and each keeps its most common genes and DNA. The sample table lists about 890,000 distinct CDR3 sequences, around a third of them with a count of one. The ten largest account for more than 12% of the sample. CDR1 is given as MNHEY and CDR2 as SMNVEV, both from the germline V gene (reference sequence). The CDR3 starts with the cysteine, ends with the phenylalanine, and has 16 residues. The read is trimmed to its CDR3 DNA, 48 bases read in frame from base 1. Trimming removed 1 base from V and 1 base from J, leaving 10 bases between the germline ends. As to this clonotype: The antigen this receptor binds is unknown. Base quality data are lacking; no much larger clone is found one base away.

The treatment or condition label, read with the paper, signifies: in vitro stimulation with specific CMV peptide epitopes to enrich CMV-specific T cells. This receptor was identified in a human donor in good health (CMV status not recorded). Some clones in this sample may be carry-over from other donors' samples. The specimen was cultured CD8+ T cells from PBMCs, collected from culture after CMV antigen stimulation. The receptor chain draws on TRBV27 and TRBJ2-2, and perhaps TRBD1 as D gene, on 6 matching bases. This receptor carries the CDR3 CASSLYWGQNTGELFF. At the DNA level, the sequence is TGTGCCAGCAGTTTATATTGGGGGCAGAACACCGGGGAGCTGTTTTTT.